This T cell receptor (beta chain) was identified during a study of T cells in Graves' hyperthyroidism and ophthalmopathy (dated 2019 in TCRdb). In terms of the full investigation: Peripheral blood was collected at initial diagnosis, before any treatment. TCR V-J signatures able to tell the groups apart were searched for in a discovery cohort of approximately 95 patients, of whom more than 40 had Graves' ophthalmopathy and 55 to 65 had stable Graves' hyperthyroidism. Whether ophthalmopathy could be predicted prospectively was tested in an independent validation cohort made up of about 20 hyperthyroidism patients plus 17 patients who later progressed to ophthalmopathy. For training and testing, the 80 to 100 patients in the discovery cohort were randomly divided in a 7:3 ratio. In addition, the study compared T-cell repertoires in thyroid tissue and in blood from five or six Graves' hyperthyroidism patients. After blood sampling, hyperthyroidism patients were treated with methimazole at a starting dose of 30 mg daily, and ophthalmopathy patients were treated with high-dose intravenous methylprednisolone. TCR Vbeta CDR3 sequencing of 120 to 150 peripheral blood samples (43 ophthalmopathy, about 80 hyperthyroidism and approximately 17 progressor patients) is reported in the paper. Paper-wide results and their limitations: No statistical method was used to fix the sample size in advance, and group allocation was not hidden from the investigators. In cross-validation, a model built on a 13 V-J signature told ophthalmopathy apart from stable hyperthyroidism with about 90% sensitivity and about 81% specificity, and in testing the same model reached 80%/75%. Most expanded thyroid clonotypes (frequency above 0.001) were also found in blood, which suggests that blood repertoires may mirror thyroid immune responses. In validation, the model predicted progression to ophthalmopathy with just under 71% sensitivity and 72% to 75% specificity, a median of around six months before onset.

Comment on this clonotype: Its antigen specificity is not known. Qualities for individual bases were not recorded, and no much larger clone is one base off.

Stable Graves' hyperthyroidism was defined as the absence of progression to ophthalmopathy over 18 months of follow-up. Hyperthyroidism patients were newly diagnosed, had a disease duration of under 2 months, and were aged 18 to 65 years. Any patient with an uncontrolled infection, another autoimmune disease, pregnancy or lactation was excluded. Diagnoses were based on clinical symptoms, serum thyroxine and TRAb, thyroid ultrasound and orbital computed tomography. PBMCs were separated from under 11 ml of fresh peripheral blood using Ficoll-Paque density gradient centrifugation. Total RNA was extracted with Trizol reagent, and quality was checked on an Agilent 2100 Bioanalyzer. The TCR beta CDR3 regions were amplified from RNA transcripts. The first round of RT-PCR for the TCR CDR3 was performed with the HTBI primer set and the Qiagen OneStep RT-PCR kit. The libraries were constructed in a second round of multiplex PCR and then size-selected and purified. The libraries were sequenced on an Illumina HiSeq2000 using paired-end 100 bp reads. The published analysis was carried out like this. SOAPnuke was used to process the raw data, throwing out any read that contained adapters or uncalled bases, had a mean Phred below 15, or lacked an exact constant-primer or identifier match. COPE v1.2.5 was used to merge the high-quality paired reads, and each unique nucleotide sequence was defined as a clonotype. Clonotypes were aligned to IMGT TRBV, TRBD and TRBJ reference segments using MiTCR v1.1. Only V-J combinations with frequency above 0.0001, covering 99% to 99.2% of repertoires, were analysed. A TCS score was defined as the ratio between F50 (clonal expansion) and ExV (chaos), using BLOSUM62-based TCRdist between CDR3 peptides within each V-J. Welch's t-statistics and random forest reduced some 510 V-J features to under 15, which were used in a naive Bayes classifier (R e1071). The Morisita-Horn index was used to measure how similar the thyroid and blood repertoires were. TCRdb reanalyzed the raw reads on its own, using fastp at Q25 for trimming and MiXCR for clone calling, and kept in-frame beta chains. Rows with one shared CDR3 protein collapse into an entry with the most common genes and DNA. For this entry, the V and J calls and clone size follow TCRdb and not the study's own pipeline. This sample holds about 840,000 distinct CDR3 sequences; over 35% were observed only once. Together, the top ten hold about 8.9% of the sample.

Germline trimming: 3 bases from V, 6 bases from J; junction bases outside gene matches: 3. The CDR3 numbers 15 residues from cysteine through phenylalanine. Only the CDR3 part of the read is kept: 45 bases, read in frame from the first base. Based on the germline V gene, the CDR1 and CDR2 sequences are MGHRA and YSYEKL. The sequence links TRBV4-1 to TRBJ1-5; 12 central nucleotides agree with TRBD1. Sample: blood. The receptor was isolated from a man younger than 35 with Graves' hyperthyroidism. The nucleotide sequence is given as TGCGCCAGCAGCCAGGGGACAGGGGGCGGTCAGCCCCAGCATTTT. Its protein is CASSQGTGGGQPQHF.